This T cell receptor (beta chain) is from a study of CD4 and CD8 cells across lung adenocarcinoma regions. TCRdb analysed the PCR reads with MiXCR anew, one entry per CDR3 protein. Of about 12,000 distinct CDR3 sequences in the sample, roughly 44% were seen once. This clonotype was seen repeatedly, ten times or more. An end of the junction does not agree with germline; a read error may underlie this. Samples came from patients with localized non-small cell lung adenocarcinoma. The clonotype comes from a male donor with lung adenocarcinoma. The CD4 and CD8 labels of this study may be unreliable. Sequencing was carried out using CD8+ T cells from the margin of a lung tumor.

The CDR3 region is CAGRTVGENEQFF. The DNA of the CDR3 is TGTGCCGGCAGGACTGTGGGGGAAAATGAGCAGTTCTTC. The chain joins TRBV6-2 or TRBV6-3 to TRBJ2-1; TRBD1 or TRBD2 may be the D gene (5 bases each). Germline V lookup: CDR1 MNHEY, CDR2 SVGEGT. This CDR3 spans 13 amino acids.